These T cell receptor beta chains were read from a single sample in a study of blood T cell repertoires in COVID-19. The table came from immunoSEQ multiplex PCR; TCRdb's copy has only in-frame clones and leaves some out. This table holds fewer than 400,000 clones, under 90% found once. The sample consisted of PBMCs or T cells enriched from blood (not recorded which). These receptors all stem from a man aged 25 to 40 who had recovered from COVID-19. Each CDR3 is given without its conserved first and last residue. Each record gives: V gene, J gene, CDR3 protein.

V gene: TRBV29-1
J gene: TRBJ2-3
CDR3 protein: SVEEQGGTGVIPTDTQY

V gene: TRBV5-1
J gene: TRBJ2-7
CDR3 protein: ASKPSLAGYEQY

V gene: TRBV5-1
J gene: TRBJ1-1
CDR3 protein: ASSQANTEAF

V gene: TRBV3-1/TRBV3-2
J gene: TRBJ2-3
CDR3 protein: ASSHTGVGTDTQY

V gene: TRBV7-9
J gene: TRBJ2-5
CDR3 protein: ASSPREGSVETQY

V gene: TRBV5-6
J gene: TRBJ2-1
CDR3 protein: ASSSGGSNEQF

V gene: TRBV29-1
J gene: TRBJ2-3
CDR3 protein: SVQKIAGVGTDTQY

V gene: TRBV6-5
J gene: TRBJ1-3
CDR3 protein: ASSDGPTRGNTIY

V gene: TRBV4-1
J gene: TRBJ1-1
CDR3 protein: ASSRGQGLNTEAF

V gene: TRBV28
J gene: TRBJ1-3
CDR3 protein: ASSLSYRGTGNTIY

V gene: TRBV9
J gene: TRBJ1-3
CDR3 protein: ASSVGTGASGNTIY

V gene: TRBV6-5
J gene: TRBJ2-1
CDR3 protein: ASSGVSGYNEQF

V gene: TRBV10-2
J gene: TRBJ2-7
CDR3 protein: ASSDAGISYEQY

V gene: TRBV10-3
J gene: TRBJ1-6
CDR3 protein: AISESMSSYNSPLH

V gene: TRBV5-1
J gene: TRBJ2-7
CDR3 protein: ASSLARVQNDEQY

V gene: TRBV5-8
J gene: TRBJ2-4
CDR3 protein: ASSLGDRKNIQY

V gene: TRBV2
J gene: TRBJ2-3
CDR3 protein: ATRALLAGRTDTQY

V gene: TRBV2
J gene: TRBJ2-3
CDR3 protein: ASGGTSGTDTQY

V gene: TRBV20-1
J gene: TRBJ2-1
CDR3 protein: SVTFAGKGF

V gene: TRBV3-1/TRBV3-2
J gene: TRBJ1-6
CDR3 protein: ASSPAPGKTGSYNSPLH

V gene: TRBV28
J gene: TRBJ1-2
CDR3 protein: ASSQTLQGGYT

V gene: TRBV10-1
J gene: TRBJ1-1
CDR3 protein: ASSETWAGAF

V gene: TRBV6-5
J gene: TRBJ1-1
CDR3 protein: ASSYSGQGAMAF

V gene: TRBV5-6
J gene: TRBJ2-3
CDR3 protein: ATSPSTGSTDTQY

V gene: TRBV9
J gene: TRBJ1-2
CDR3 protein: ASSVAEGANYGYT

V gene: TRBV27
J gene: TRBJ1-5
CDR3 protein: ASSRTGTNQPQH

V gene: TRBV27
J gene: TRBJ2-2
CDR3 protein: ASSFPWTARGGELF

V gene: TRBV30
J gene: TRBJ2-7
CDR3 protein: AWSRWTDYEQY

V gene: TRBV5-5
J gene: TRBJ2-2
CDR3 protein: ASSYGSLTGELF

V gene: TRBV11-2
J gene: TRBJ1-2
CDR3 protein: ASSFSLTGGYGYT

V gene: TRBV7-9
J gene: TRBJ1-6
CDR3 protein: ASSFEQGVRNSPLH

V gene: TRBV4-1
J gene: TRBJ1-4
CDR3 protein: ASSRKTGWNREKLF

V gene: TRBV5-6
J gene: TRBJ1-4
CDR3 protein: ASSSLVLYRDSNEKLF

V gene: TRBV5-5
J gene: TRBJ1-2
CDR3 protein: ASSLAGVGNYGYT

V gene: TRBV5-4
J gene: TRBJ2-2
CDR3 protein: ASSKYSGELF

V gene: TRBV4-2
J gene: TRBJ2-7
CDR3 protein: ASSQGGSGGPSYEQY

V gene: TRBV5-6
J gene: TRBJ1-2
CDR3 protein: ASSWRDRPPEGYT

V gene: TRBV6-5
J gene: TRBJ1-1
CDR3 protein: ATGQGMNTEAF

V gene: TRBV6-5
J gene: TRBJ1-5
CDR3 protein: ASNSGIGNQPQH

V gene: TRBV10-3
J gene: TRBJ2-6
CDR3 protein: AIRPGQGISGANVLT

V gene: TRBV18
J gene: TRBJ1-5
CDR3 protein: ASSPPGWAGSNQPQH

V gene: TRBV5-8
J gene: TRBJ2-4
CDR3 protein: ASSTRRLLAKNIQY

V gene: TRBV5-1
J gene: TRBJ1-5
CDR3 protein: ASSLAGGGQPQH